This paragraph reports one TCR beta chain. Antigen unknown. Its ends do not fully match the called genes, so a read error is possible. Quantitative barcoded 5'-RACE was used to prepare TCR beta libraries. TCRdb re-called the 5' RACE reads through MiXCR, storing one row per CDR3 protein. The repertoire holds 37,000 or so distinct CDR3 sequences, 16% seen once, with roughly 45% in the top ten. The data were taken from a study of CD8 T cells in ankylosing spondylitis. Study observations and caveats: Significantly higher representation of disease-linked clones was reported for matched ankylosing spondylitis synovial fluid.

This CDR3 has 14 amino acids. The source material was blood. The chain couples TRBV12-3 or TRBV12-4 to TRBJ2-5, with 7 bases identical to TRBD2. This TCR came from a male donor with ankylosing spondylitis or in good health (not recorded which). The DNA for the CDR3 is TGTGCCAGCAGTTTAGCGGTAGCGGGCCCGGGATTGAACTTC. Translation: CASSLAVAGPGLNF.